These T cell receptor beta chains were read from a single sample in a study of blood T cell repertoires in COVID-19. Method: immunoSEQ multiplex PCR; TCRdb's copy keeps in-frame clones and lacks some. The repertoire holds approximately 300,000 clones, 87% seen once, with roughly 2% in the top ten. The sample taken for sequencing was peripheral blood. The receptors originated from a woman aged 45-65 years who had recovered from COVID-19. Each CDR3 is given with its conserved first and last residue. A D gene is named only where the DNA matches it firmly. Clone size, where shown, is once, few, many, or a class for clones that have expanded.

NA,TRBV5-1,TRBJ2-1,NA,CASSLFSGYNEQFF,TGCGCCAGCAGCTTATTTTCAGGGTACAATGAGCAGTTCTTC
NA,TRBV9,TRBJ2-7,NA,CASSVQAGPYEQYF,TGTGCCAGCAGCGTACAGGCAGGGCCCTACGAGCAGTACTTC
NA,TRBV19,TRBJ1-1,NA,CASSMLMNTEAFF,TGTGCCAGTAGTATGCTAATGAACACTGAAGCTTTCTTT
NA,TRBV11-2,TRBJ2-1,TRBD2,CASSLRGGVDEQFF,TGTGCCAGCAGCCTACGGGGGGGAGTCGATGAGCAGTTCTTC
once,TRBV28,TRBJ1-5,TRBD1,CASSQQGAGNQPQHF,TGTGCCAGCAGCCAACAGGGGGCTGGGAATCAGCCCCAGCATTTT
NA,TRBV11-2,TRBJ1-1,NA,CASSLVREGEAFF,TGTGCCAGCAGCTTAGTAAGGGAGGGTGAAGCTTTCTTT
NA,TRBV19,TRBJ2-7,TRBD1,CASSMTGNPYEQYF,TGTGCCAGTAGTATGACAGGGAACCCCTACGAGCAGTACTTC
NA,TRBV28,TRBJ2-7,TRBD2,CASRDPGLAAYEQYF,TGTGCCAGCAGGGACCCGGGACTAGCGGCCTACGAGCAGTACTTC
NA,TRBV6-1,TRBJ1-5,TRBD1,CASSAPLPGQGGISNQPQHF,TGTGCCAGCAGTGCCCCACTACCGGGACAGGGCGGTATTTCAAATCAGCCCCAGCATTTT
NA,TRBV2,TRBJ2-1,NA,CASAGLASYNEQFF,TGTGCCAGCGCGGGACTGGCGTCCTACAATGAGCAGTTCTTC
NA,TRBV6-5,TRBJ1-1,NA,CASSYDGGGRNTEAFF,TGTGCCAGCAGTTATGATGGGGGCGGGAGAAACACTGAAGCTTTCTTT
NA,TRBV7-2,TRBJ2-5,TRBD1,CASSSRGTGSSQYF,TGTGCCAGCTCTTCGCGGGGGACAGGGTCATCCCAGTACTTC
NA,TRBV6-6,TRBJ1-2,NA,CASSPGSNYGYTF,TGTGCCAGCAGTCCGGGATCGAACTATGGCTACACCTTC
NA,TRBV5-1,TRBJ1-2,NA,CASSTPEGVRGYTF,TGCGCCAGCAGTACCCCTGAGGGCGTTAGAGGCTACACCTTC
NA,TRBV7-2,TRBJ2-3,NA,CASSLLLTSTDTQYF,TGTGCCAGCAGCTTACTCCTGACTAGCACAGATACGCAGTATTTT
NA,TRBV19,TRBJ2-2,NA,CASSIAGLNTGELFF,TGTGCCAGTAGTATCGCGGGGCTGAACACCGGGGAGCTGTTTTTT
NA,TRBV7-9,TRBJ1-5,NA,CASSGDRSNQPQHF,TGTGCCAGCAGCGGAGACAGGAGCAATCAGCCCCAGCATTTT
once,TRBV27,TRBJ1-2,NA,CASSSQGRIYGYTF,TGTGCCAGCAGTAGCCAGGGCCGGATCTATGGCTACACCTTC
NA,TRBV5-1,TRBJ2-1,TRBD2,CASTSGRGTRYNEQFF,TGCGCCAGCACTTCCGGGAGGGGGACTAGGTACAATGAGCAGTTCTTC
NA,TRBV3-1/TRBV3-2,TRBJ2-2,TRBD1,CASSQGQRTGLTDTGELFF,TGTGCCAGCAGCCAAGGCCAAAGGACAGGCCTTACGGACACCGGGGAGCTGTTTTTT
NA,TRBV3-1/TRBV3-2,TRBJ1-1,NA,CASSRVQGNTEAFF,TGTGCCAGCAGCCGGGTACAGGGAAACACTGAAGCTTTCTTT
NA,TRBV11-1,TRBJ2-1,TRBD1,CASSSTGVNEQFF,TGTGCCAGCAGCTCAACAGGGGTCAATGAGCAGTTCTTC
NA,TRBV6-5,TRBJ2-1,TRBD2,CASGPGLAGYNEQFF,TGTGCCAGCGGTCCCGGGCTAGCGGGGTACAATGAGCAGTTCTTC
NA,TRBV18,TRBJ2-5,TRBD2,CASSPAASGGDGETQYF,TGTGCCAGCTCACCGGCGGCGAGCGGGGGGGACGGGGAGACCCAGTACTTC
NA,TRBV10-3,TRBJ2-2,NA,CAISGGANANTGELFF,TGTGCCATCAGTGGAGGTGCGAACGCGAACACCGGGGAGCTGTTTTTT
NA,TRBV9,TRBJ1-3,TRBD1,CASSVDPRPTGEAGNTIYF,TGTGCCAGCAGCGTAGACCCTCGACCAACAGGGGAAGCTGGAAACACCATATATTTT
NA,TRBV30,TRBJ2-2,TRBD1,CAWGGQGYTGELFF,TGTGCCTGGGGGGGACAGGGCTATACCGGGGAGCTGTTTTTT
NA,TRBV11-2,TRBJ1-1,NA,CASSLSRVSTEAFF,TGTGCCAGCAGCTTGTCCCGGGTGAGCACTGAAGCTTTCTTT
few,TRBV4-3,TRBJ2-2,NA,CASSQDYRRGNTGELFF,TGCGCCAGCAGCCAAGACTACCGGAGGGGGAACACCGGGGAGCTGTTTTTT
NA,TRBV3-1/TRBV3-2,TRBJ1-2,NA,CASSHPEDYGYTF,TGTGCCAGCAGCCATCCCGAGGACTATGGCTACACCTTC
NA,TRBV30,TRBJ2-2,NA,CAWSADILGRLFF,TGTGCCTGGAGTGCCGACATCTTAGGGAGGCTGTTTTTT
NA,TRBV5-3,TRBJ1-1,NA,CARSLDMNTEAFF,TGTGCCAGAAGCTTGGATATGAACACTGAAGCTTTCTTT
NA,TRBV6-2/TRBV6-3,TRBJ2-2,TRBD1,CASSYIRGHTGELFF,TGTGCCAGCAGTTACATCAGGGGGCACACCGGGGAGCTGTTTTTT
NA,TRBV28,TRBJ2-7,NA,CASSLGGRPPYEQYF,TGTGCCAGCAGTTTAGGTGGGAGGCCCCCCTACGAGCAGTACTTC
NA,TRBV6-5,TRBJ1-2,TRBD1,CASSYSGTGGGYTF,TGTGCCAGCAGTTACTCCGGGACAGGCGGTGGCTACACCTTC
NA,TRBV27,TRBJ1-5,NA,CASSFTGGSSQHF,TGTGCCAGCAGTTTTACGGGTGGCAGCTCCCAGCATTTT
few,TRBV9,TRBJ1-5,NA,CASSVGTNSNQPQHF,TGTGCCAGCAGCGTAGGGACAAATAGCAATCAGCCCCAGCATTTT